Listed below are T cell receptor beta chains from one sample, sequenced in a study of cytomegalovirus exposure and HLA in healthy donors. TCRdb keeps only in-frame clones here, not all; method: immunoSEQ multiplex PCR. The sample has 74,000 or so clones, roughly three quarters seen once; the top ten hold roughly 22%. The sample comprised PBMCs. The receptor set was obtained from a woman in her thirties or forties in good health and CMV-seropositive. Both conserved end residues are part of each CDR3. A D gene is named only where the DNA matches it firmly. Clone size is given for some rows only: seen once, a few or many times, or a class if the clone is expanded.

d_gene	abundance	v_gene	j_gene	CDR3aa	CDR3nt
NA	NA	TRBV7-9	TRBJ1-5	CASSWGGGQPQHF	TGTGCCAGCAGCTGGGGGGGAGGTCAGCCCCAGCATTTT
TRBD2	NA	TRBV2	TRBJ2-7	CASSDGRGANYEQYF	TGTGCCAGCAGTGATGGGCGGGGGGCCAATTACGAGCAGTACTTC
NA	NA	TRBV29-1	TRBJ2-5	CSVDLAEKETQYF	TGCAGCGTTGATCTGGCGGAGAAAGAGACCCAGTACTTC
TRBD1	NA	TRBV6-5	TRBJ1-1	CASSAQGMGNTEAFF	TGTGCCAGCAGTGCACAGGGGATGGGGAACACTGAAGCTTTCTTT
NA	once	TRBV6-5	TRBJ1-3	CASSSTAYSGNTIYF	TGTGCCAGCAGTTCGACAGCCTACTCTGGAAACACCATATATTTT
TRBD1	NA	TRBV5-1	TRBJ2-7	CASSLDTGTGAYEQYF	TGCGCCAGCAGCTTGGATACCGGGACAGGGGCCTACGAGCAGTACTTC
NA	NA	TRBV11-2	TRBJ2-7	CASSVLSYEQYF	TGTGCCAGCAGCGTCCTTTCCTACGAGCAGTACTTC
TRBD1	NA	TRBV28	TRBJ2-7	CASSSPDRGPHEQYF	TGTGCCAGCAGCTCTCCCGACAGGGGGCCCCACGAGCAGTACTTC
TRBD2	few	TRBV5-1	TRBJ2-3	CASSTSGYRDTQYF	TGCGCCAGCAGCACTAGCGGGTACCGGGATACGCAGTATTTT
NA	NA	TRBV30	TRBJ2-7	CASGGGTYEQYF	TGTGCCTCTGGAGGTGGTACCTACGAGCAGTACTTC
NA	NA	TRBV14	TRBJ2-5	CASSRQGGLTLGTQYF	TGTGCCAGCAGCCGGCAAGGAGGGCTAACCCTTGGGACCCAGTACTTC
NA	NA	TRBV2	TRBJ1-5	CASKLLNDNQPQHF	TGTGCCAGCAAGCTCCTAAATGATAATCAGCCCCAGCATTTT
NA	NA	TRBV4-1	TRBJ2-7	CASSQGVLVGTYEQYF	TGCGCCAGCAGCCAAGGGGTCCTAGTCGGGACCTACGAGCAGTACTTC
NA	NA	TRBV5-1	TRBJ2-7	CASSYDGTYEQYF	TGCGCCAGCAGCTACGACGGGACCTACGAGCAGTACTTC
TRBD1	NA	TRBV18	TRBJ1-4	CASSPEQGIDEKLFF	TGTGCCAGCTCACCCGAACAGGGGATTGATGAAAAACTGTTTTTT
TRBD2	NA	TRBV5-1	TRBJ2-7	CASSLGASGPSYEQYF	TGCGCCAGCAGCTTGGGTGCTAGCGGTCCCTCCTACGAGCAGTACTTC
NA	few	TRBV25-1	TRBJ2-1	CASTREVDEQFF	TGTGCCAGCACCCGAGAGGTTGACGAGCAGTTCTTC
NA	NA	TRBV9	TRBJ2-7	CASTPRELGYEQYF	TGTGCCAGTACCCCCCGGGAGTTGGGCTACGAGCAGTACTTC
TRBD1	once	TRBV11-3	TRBJ2-2	CASSLSGGRNTGELFF	TGTGCCAGCAGCTTATCAGGGGGCAGGAACACCGGGGAGCTGTTTTTT
NA	once	TRBV14	TRBJ2-7	CASSPSGATYEQYF	TGTGCCAGCAGCCCGTCAGGGGCAACCTACGAGCAGTACTTC
TRBD2	few	TRBV5-1	TRBJ2-1	CASSPTSGRANYNEQFF	TGCGCCAGCAGCCCGACTAGCGGGAGGGCCAACTACAATGAGCAGTTCTTC
NA	NA	TRBV2	TRBJ1-5	CASSAGGGRGQPQHF	TGTGCCAGCAGTGCTGGGGGGGGAAGGGGTCAGCCCCAGCATTTT
TRBD1	NA	TRBV5-4	TRBJ1-1	CASSSRTGSFAEAFF	TGTGCCAGCAGCTCGCGGACAGGGTCGTTCGCTGAAGCTTTCTTT
NA	few	TRBV13	TRBJ2-2	CASSIQGSTGELFF	TGTGCCAGCAGCATACAGGGTAGCACCGGGGAGCTGTTTTTT
NA	NA	TRBV27	TRBJ1-1	CASSLYEGRNTEAFF	TGTGCCAGCAGTTTATACGAGGGTAGGAACACTGAAGCTTTCTTT
NA	NA	TRBV6-1	TRBJ2-3	CASSDGLAEDTQYF	TGTGCCAGCAGTGACGGACTTGCAGAAGATACGCAGTATTTT
TRBD2	NA	TRBV7-3	TRBJ2-1	CASSAGGADYNEQFF	TGTGCCAGCAGCGCCGGGGGGGCCGATTACAATGAGCAGTTCTTC
NA	few	TRBV5-3	TRBJ1-1	CARSLAAETEAFF	TGTGCCAGAAGCTTGGCCGCGGAAACTGAAGCTTTCTTT
NA	NA	TRBV2	TRBJ2-7	CATTRVRNEQYF	TGTGCCACCACACGGGTTAGAAACGAGCAGTACTTC
NA	NA	TRBV4-2	TRBJ2-3	CASSQPTTGPGSQYF	TGTGCCAGCAGCCAACCCACAACAGGGCCCGGATCGCAGTATTTT
TRBD2	NA	TRBV2	TRBJ2-7	CASSETSGGQYF	TGTGCCAGCAGTGAAACTAGCGGGGGGCAGTACTTC
NA	few	TRBV7-2	TRBJ2-7	CASSLATPYEQYF	TGTGCCAGCAGCTTAGCAACTCCCTACGAGCAGTACTTC
NA	NA	TRBV14	TRBJ2-3	CASSQDNPGTDTQYF	TGTGCCAGCAGCCAAGATAATCCGGGCACAGATACGCAGTATTTT
NA	few	TRBV10-3	TRBJ2-5	CAISPGLQETQYF	TGTGCCATCAGTCCGGGTCTTCAAGAGACCCAGTACTTC
NA	NA	TRBV30	TRBJ1-1	CAWSLQGDTEAFF	TGTGCCTGGAGTCTTCAGGGTGACACTGAAGCTTTCTTT
NA	NA	TRBV30	TRBJ2-1	CAWSAGLNEQFF	TGTGCCTGGAGTGCGGGACTTAATGAGCAGTTCTTC
TRBD1	few	TRBV28	TRBJ1-2	CASNRDRANYGYTF	TGTGCCAGCAATAGGGACAGAGCCAACTATGGCTACACCTTC
TRBD1	NA	TRBV30	TRBJ1-5	CAWSVPTGGQPQHF	TGTGCCTGGAGCGTCCCGACAGGGGGTCAGCCCCAGCATTTT
NA	once	TRBV9	TRBJ1-4	CASSVSPVRLGFNEKLFF	TGTGCCAGCAGCGTATCACCCGTTAGGTTGGGCTTTAATGAAAAACTGTTTTTT
TRBD1	NA	TRBV5-1	TRBJ1-6	CASSTGLGTAFNSPLHF	TGCGCCAGCAGCACAGGCCTTGGGACAGCATTTAATTCACCCCTCCACTTT
NA	NA	TRBV27	TRBJ2-3	CASSLGFGEPPYTQYF	TGTGCCAGCAGTCTCGGTTTCGGGGAGCCCCCTTATACGCAGTATTTT
TRBD2	NA	TRBV5-1	TRBJ2-1	CASSPGRAFENEQFF	TGCGCCAGCAGCCCCGGGAGGGCCTTCGAAAATGAGCAGTTCTTC
NA	NA	TRBV16	TRBJ1-5	CASTRTANQPQHF	TGTGCCAGCACCCGGACAGCGAATCAGCCCCAGCATTTT
NA	once	TRBV6-6	TRBJ1-1	CASSSGQNTEAFF	TGTGCCAGCAGTTCCGGACAAAACACTGAAGCTTTCTTT
TRBD1	few	TRBV29-1	TRBJ1-1	CSGQGRSTTRTEAFF	TGCAGCGGACAGGGACGCTCAACTACACGTACTGAAGCTTTCTTT
NA	NA	TRBV28	TRBJ2-7	CASSGGLAYEQYF	TGTGCCAGCAGTGGGGGACTGGCCTACGAGCAGTACTTC
TRBD1	once	TRBV15	TRBJ1-1	CATSRDRGLGQGSEAFF	TGTGCCACCAGCAGAGATAGGGGGCTGGGACAGGGCTCTGAAGCTTTCTTT
TRBD2	NA	TRBV6-1	TRBJ2-7	CASSERLAYSYEQYF	TGTGCCAGCAGTGAGAGACTAGCGTACTCCTACGAGCAGTACTTC
TRBD1	NA	TRBV7-9	TRBJ1-1	CASSLAGQGIFSTEAFF	TGTGCCAGCAGCTTAGCGGGACAGGGGATTTTTAGCACTGAAGCTTTCTTT